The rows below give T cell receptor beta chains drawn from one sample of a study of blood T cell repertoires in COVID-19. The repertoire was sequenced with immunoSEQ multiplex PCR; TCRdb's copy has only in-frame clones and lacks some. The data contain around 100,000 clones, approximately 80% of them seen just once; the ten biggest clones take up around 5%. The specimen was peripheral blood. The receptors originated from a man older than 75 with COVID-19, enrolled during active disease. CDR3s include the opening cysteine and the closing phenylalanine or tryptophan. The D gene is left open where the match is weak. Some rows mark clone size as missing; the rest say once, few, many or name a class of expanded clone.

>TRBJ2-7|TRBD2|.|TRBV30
CAWATSGSGEQYF
TGTGCCTGGGCGACTAGCGGGAGTGGCGAGCAGTACTTC
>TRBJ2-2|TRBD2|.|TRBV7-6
CASSLTSGSTGELFF
TGTGCCAGCAGCCTAACTAGCGGATCCACTGGGGAGCTGTTTTTT
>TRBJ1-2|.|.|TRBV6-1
CASSERGGASSYGYTF
TGTGCCAGCAGTGAACGGGGGGGGGCTTCTTCCTATGGCTACACCTTC
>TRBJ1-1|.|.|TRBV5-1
CASSLLGLTEAFF
TGCGCCAGCAGCTTGCTTGGCTTAACTGAAGCTTTCTTT
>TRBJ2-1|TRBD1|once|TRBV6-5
CASSYSGQTYNEQFF
TGTGCCAGCAGTTACTCGGGACAGACTTACAATGAGCAGTTCTTC
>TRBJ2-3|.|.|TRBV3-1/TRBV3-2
CASSQTRKGTIDTQYF
TGTGCCAGCAGCCAAACCCGAAAGGGGACAATAGATACGCAGTATTTT
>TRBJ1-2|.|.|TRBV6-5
CASTAGTLYGYTF
TGTGCCAGCACCGCAGGCACCCTCTATGGCTACACCTTC
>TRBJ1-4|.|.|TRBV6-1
CASSDKGRSGKLFF
TGTGCCAGCAGTGACAAGGGGAGGTCGGGTAAACTGTTTTTT
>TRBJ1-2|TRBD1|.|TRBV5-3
CARRGDRGIYGYTF
TGTGCCAGAAGAGGCGACAGGGGGATTTATGGCTACACCTTC
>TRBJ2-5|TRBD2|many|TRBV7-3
CASSQTSAVGTQYF
TGTGCCAGCAGCCAAACTAGCGCGGTTGGGACCCAGTACTTC
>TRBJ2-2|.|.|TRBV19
CASTPGGLNTGELFF
TGTGCCAGTACCCCCGGTGGACTTAACACCGGGGAGCTGTTTTTT
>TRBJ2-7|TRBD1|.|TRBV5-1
CASSLNAGTDAYEQYF
TGCGCCAGCAGCCTCAATGCCGGGACAGACGCCTACGAGCAGTACTTC
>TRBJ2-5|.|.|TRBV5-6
CASSYGETQYF
TGTGCCAGCAGCTATGGCGAGACCCAGTACTTC
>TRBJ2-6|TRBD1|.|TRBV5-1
CASRQMTGPGANVLTF
TGCGCCAGCAGACAAATGACAGGGCCTGGGGCCAACGTCCTGACTTTC
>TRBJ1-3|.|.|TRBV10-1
CASSTGEAVGNTIYF
TGCGCCAGCAGTACAGGCGAAGCCGTTGGAAACACCATATATTTT
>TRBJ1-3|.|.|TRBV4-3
CASSQDLVHSGNTIYF
TGCGCCAGCAGCCAAGATCTGGTACACTCTGGAAACACCATATATTTT
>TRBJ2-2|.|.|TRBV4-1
CASSQETPRVTAGELFF
TGCGCCAGCAGCCAAGAAACCCCCAGGGTAACGGCCGGGGAGCTGTTTTTT
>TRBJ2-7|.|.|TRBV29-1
CSVIQTYEQYF
TGCAGCGTTATCCAAACCTACGAGCAGTACTTC
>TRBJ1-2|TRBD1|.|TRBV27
CASSLSGTGYRADGYTF
TGTGCCAGCAGTTTATCCGGGACAGGGTATCGAGCTGATGGCTACACCTTC
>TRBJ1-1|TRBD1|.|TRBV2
CASSATTGETEAFF
TGTGCCAGCAGTGCTACCACAGGGGAAACTGAAGCTTTCTTT
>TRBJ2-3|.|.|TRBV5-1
CASSLELGDTQYF
TGCGCCAGCAGCTTGGAACTAGGCGATACGCAGTATTTT
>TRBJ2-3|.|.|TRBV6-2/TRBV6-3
CASSWAGKTDTQYF
TGTGCCAGCAGTTGGGCAGGGAAGACAGATACGCAGTATTTT
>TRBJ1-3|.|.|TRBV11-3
CASSPPGNSGNTIYF
TGTGCCAGCAGCCCCCCGGGGAACTCTGGAAACACCATATATTTT
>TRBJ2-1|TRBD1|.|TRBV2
CASSAGTGGNEQFF
TGTGCCAGCAGCGCGGGGACAGGGGGCAATGAGCAGTTCTTC
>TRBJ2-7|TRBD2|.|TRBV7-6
CASSLRTSGTYEQYF
TGTGCCAGCAGCTTAAGGACTAGCGGTACCTACGAGCAGTACTTC
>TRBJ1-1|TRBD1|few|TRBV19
CASSIGGDRANTEAFF
TGTGCCAGTAGTATTGGGGGCGACAGGGCGAACACTGAAGCTTTCTTT
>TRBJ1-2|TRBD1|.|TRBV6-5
CASSYDRQGYDGYTF
TGTGCCAGCAGTTACGACCGACAGGGGTACGATGGCTACACCTTC
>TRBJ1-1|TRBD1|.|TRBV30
CAWTGGPTEAFF
TGTGCCTGGACAGGGGGTCCCACTGAAGCTTTCTTT
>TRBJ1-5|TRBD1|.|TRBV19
CASSMTGYDQPQHF
TGTGCCAGTAGTATGACAGGGTACGATCAGCCCCAGCATTTT
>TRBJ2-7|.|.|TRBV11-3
CASSPQGPGKEQYF
TGTGCCAGCAGCCCCCAGGGCCCAGGGAAAGAGCAGTACTTC
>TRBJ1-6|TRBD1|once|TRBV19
CASSITGVGNSPLHF
TGTGCCAGTAGTATCACAGGGGTGGGAAATTCACCCCTCCACTTT
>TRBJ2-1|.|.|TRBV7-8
CASSLGPPGDLSSYNEQFF
TGTGCCAGCAGCTTAGGACCTCCGGGTGACCTGAGCTCCTACAATGAGCAGTTCTTC
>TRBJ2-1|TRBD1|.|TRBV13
CASSLVTIGTGNNEQFF
TGTGCCAGCAGCTTAGTGACTATTGGGACAGGAAACAATGAGCAGTTCTTC
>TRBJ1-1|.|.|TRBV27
CASSFGQTRRGKEAFF
TGTGCCAGCAGTTTCGGACAGACCAGAAGGGGAAAGGAAGCTTTCTTT
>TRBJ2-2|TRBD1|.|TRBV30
CAWDSGTVTGELFF
TGTGCCTGGGATTCCGGGACAGTCACCGGGGAGCTGTTTTTT
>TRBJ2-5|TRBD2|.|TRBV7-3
CASSPGLAGGGTQYF
TGTGCCAGCAGCCCGGGACTAGCGGGGGGCGGGACCCAGTACTTC
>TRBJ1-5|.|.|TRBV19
CASRRTGNQPQHF
TGTGCCAGTCGGAGGACCGGCAATCAGCCCCAGCATTTT
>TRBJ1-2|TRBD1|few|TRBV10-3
CAISESRDRVAGYTF
TGTGCCATCAGTGAGTCAAGGGACAGGGTGGCTGGCTACACCTTC
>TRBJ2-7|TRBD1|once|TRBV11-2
CASSFTGGSYEQYF
TGTGCCAGCAGCTTTACAGGGGGCTCCTACGAGCAGTACTTC
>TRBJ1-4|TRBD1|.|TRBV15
CATSTGQGGTNEKLFF
TGTGCCACCAGCACGGGACAGGGTGGAACTAATGAAAAACTGTTTTTT
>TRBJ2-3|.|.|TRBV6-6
CASSPDRRLLDTQYF
TGTGCCAGCAGTCCAGACAGGAGGTTGTTAGATACGCAGTATTTT
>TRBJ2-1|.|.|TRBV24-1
CATSGSYYNEQFF
TGTGCCACCAGTGGGAGTTACTACAATGAGCAGTTCTTC
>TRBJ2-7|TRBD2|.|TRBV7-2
CASSLGGSGSYEQYF
TGTGCCAGCAGCTTAGGAGGTAGCGGGAGTTACGAGCAGTACTTC
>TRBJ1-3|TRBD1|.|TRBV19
CASRPGQLLLSGNTIYF
TGTGCCAGTAGGCCGGGACAGCTCCTTCTCTCTGGAAACACCATATATTTT
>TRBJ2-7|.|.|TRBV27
CASSFGWDLGSYEQYF
TGTGCCAGCAGTTTCGGATGGGACTTGGGTTCCTACGAGCAGTACTTC
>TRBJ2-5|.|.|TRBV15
CATSRGTGSGRAAGTQYF
TGTGCCACCAGCAGAGGTACAGGGAGTGGCCGCGCGGCAGGGACCCAGTACTTC
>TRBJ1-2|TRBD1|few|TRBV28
CASSPTGTGGAFFGYTF
TGTGCCAGCAGCCCCACCGGGACAGGGGGCGCCTTCTTTGGCTACACCTTC
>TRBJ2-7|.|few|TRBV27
CASSLSRRQMYEQYF
TGTGCCAGCAGTTTATCGAGGCGACAGATGTACGAGCAGTACTTC
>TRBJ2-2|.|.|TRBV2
CASREDWTGELFF
TGTGCCAGCAGGGAGGACTGGACCGGGGAGCTGTTTTTT
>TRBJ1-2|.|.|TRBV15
CATSRTKGSGYGYTF
TGTGCCACCAGCAGAACGAAAGGGAGCGGGTATGGCTACACCTTC
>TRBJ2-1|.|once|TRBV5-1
CASSPRDYNEQFF
TGCGCCAGCAGCCCACGGGACTACAATGAGCAGTTCTTC
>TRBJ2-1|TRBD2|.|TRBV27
CASKLGTSGKGLGYNEQFF
TGTGCCAGCAAACTCGGGACTAGCGGGAAAGGTCTAGGCTACAATGAGCAGTTCTTC
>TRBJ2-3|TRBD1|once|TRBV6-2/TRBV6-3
CASSSTGGTDTQYF
TGTGCCAGCAGTTCTACAGGGGGCACAGATACGCAGTATTTT
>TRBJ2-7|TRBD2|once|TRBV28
CASSAGVVPYEQYF
TGTGCCAGCAGCGCGGGAGTAGTCCCCTACGAGCAGTACTTC
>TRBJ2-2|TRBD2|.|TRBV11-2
CASSASGGFSGELFF
TGTGCCAGCAGCGCTAGCGGGGGGTTCTCCGGGGAGCTGTTTTTT